Listed below are T cell receptor beta chains from one sample, sequenced in a study of cytomegalovirus exposure and HLA in healthy donors. The method was immunoSEQ multiplex PCR; TCRdb's version includes in-frame clones alone and lacks a portion of them. The sample shows some 150,000 clones, around three quarters of them seen only once. The specimen sequenced was PBMCs. Receptor source: a woman in her 40s in good health and CMV-seronegative. Both conserved end residues are part of each CDR3. The D gene is left open where the match is weak. Only part of the rows carry a size: once, few, many, or a class if the clone is expanded.

J gene,V gene,D gene,clone size,CDR3 length,CDR3 DNA,CDR3 protein
TRBJ2-5,TRBV5-1,TRBD2,-,17,TGCGCCAGCAGCTCCGGGACTAGCGGGAGGATCCAAGAGACCCAGTACTTC,CASSSGTSGRIQETQYF
TRBJ2-7,TRBV19,-,-,14,TGTGCCAGTAGTATACAGGGTTACTCCTACGAGCAGTACTTC,CASSIQGYSYEQYF
TRBJ2-5,TRBV18,TRBD2,-,16,TGTGCCAGCTCACCAACTAGCGGGGGGGCCCGTGAGACCCAGTACTTC,CASSPTSGGARETQYF
TRBJ2-7,TRBV11-2,-,-,17,TGTGCCAGCAGCCGTAATTCCCCACTAGATAAGGCCTACGAGCAGTACTTC,CASSRNSPLDKAYEQYF
TRBJ2-7,TRBV28,TRBD1,few,15,TGTGCCAGCAGTTTATGGGACAGGGGACACGGCGAGCAGTACTTC,CASSLWDRGHGEQYF
TRBJ2-3,TRBV2,-,-,14,TGTGCCAGCAGTGAAGCGCGACAGACAGATACGCAGTATTTT,CASSEARQTDTQYF
TRBJ2-3,TRBV19,-,few,16,TGTGCCAGTAGTATATTTACAGGCTTCTCCACAGATACGCAGTATTTT,CASSIFTGFSTDTQYF
TRBJ1-4,TRBV5-6,-,-,14,TGTGCCAGCAGCTTGTTTACAGCTAATGAAAAACTGTTTTTT,CASSLFTANEKLFF
TRBJ2-2,TRBV29-1,-,-,12,TGCAGCGTTCCTCGGGGCACCGGGGAGCTGTTTTTT,CSVPRGTGELFF
TRBJ1-2,TRBV4-1,TRBD1,-,19,TGCGCCAGCAGCCAAGATATTCGGGGGACAGGGGGTTTCGGCTATGGCTACACCTTC,CASSQDIRGTGGFGYGYTF
TRBJ2-7,TRBV10-1,-,-,15,TGCGCCAGCAGTGAGGTACAGGCGAGATCCTACGAGCAGTACTTC,CASSEVQARSYEQYF
TRBJ2-2,TRBV5-5,-,-,14,TGTGCCAGCAGCTTTTACCGGGAGACCGGGGAGCTGTTTTTT,CASSFYRETGELFF
TRBJ2-5,TRBV29-1,TRBD1,-,13,TGCAGCGTTGTGGGGACAGGACAAGAGACCCAGTACTTC,CSVVGTGQETQYF
TRBJ1-1,TRBV7-8,-,-,15,TGTGCCAGCAGCTTAGCGAGCGGGGCGGGCACTGAAGCTTTCTTT,CASSLASGAGTEAFF
TRBJ2-7,TRBV25-1,-,-,16,TGTGCCAGCAGTGAAGGAGGACTTAAACTTTCCTACGAGCAGTACTTC,CASSEGGLKLSYEQYF
TRBJ1-2,TRBV7-9,-,-,14,TGTGCCAGCAGCTTAGATTTTAACGGTGATGGCTACACCTTC,CASSLDFNGDGYTF
TRBJ1-1,TRBV5-4,TRBD1,-,15,TGTGCCAGCAGCTCCGGGACAGGGGGTTATAATGAAGCTTTCTTT,CASSSGTGGYNEAFF
TRBJ1-6,TRBV5-4,-,-,14,TGTGCCAGCAGCTTGGGACAGTATAATTCACCCCTCCACTTT,CASSLGQYNSPLHF
TRBJ2-4,TRBV6-5,-,-,15,TGTGCCAGCAGTTACGCTTGGCGAGGCAAAAACATTCAGTACTTC,CASSYAWRGKNIQYF
TRBJ1-1,TRBV21-1,-,few,15,TGTGCCAGAAAGCACCTAGGCAGAATGAACACTGAAGCTTTCTTT,CARKHLGRMNTEAFF
TRBJ1-2,TRBV28,-,-,12,TGTGCCAGCAGTTTCAGAAACTATGGCTACACCTTC,CASSFRNYGYTF
TRBJ2-1,TRBV10-2,-,-,14,TGCGCCAGCAGTGACCCCGGGACCTACAATGAGCAGTTCTTC,CASSDPGTYNEQFF
TRBJ2-1,TRBV6-1,TRBD2,-,14,TGTGCCAGCAGACGGGGGGAATCCTACAATGAGCAGTTCTTC,CASRRGESYNEQFF
TRBJ2-5,TRBV2,-,few,15,TGTGCCAGCAGTGAAACCCCCGGGAAGGTAGAGACCCAGTACTTC,CASSETPGKVETQYF
TRBJ2-1,TRBV4-2,TRBD2,-,18,TGTGCCAGCAGCGAAGGACTAGCGGGAGGTCTTTCCTACAATGAGCAGTTCTTC,CASSEGLAGGLSYNEQFF
TRBJ1-5,TRBV6-5,-,-,15,TGTGCCAGCAGCTCCATCACAGGGCGGTCTCAGCCCCAGCATTTT,CASSSITGRSQPQHF
TRBJ1-2,TRBV5-4,TRBD1,-,14,TGTGCCAGCAGCTTGGGACAGGGGCCATATGGCTACACCTTC,CASSLGQGPYGYTF
TRBJ1-3,TRBV4-2,-,few,15,TGTGCCAGCAGCCTTAACCGGGACTCTGGAAACACCATATATTTT,CASSLNRDSGNTIYF
TRBJ1-5,TRBV2,-,-,14,TGTGCCACCTCCACAGGGAATAGCAATCAGCCCCAGCATTTT,CATSTGNSNQPQHF
TRBJ1-1,TRBV6-4,-,-,15,TGTGCCAGCAGTGCCAACAGGGCTGGGGGCGCTGAAGCTTTCTTT,CASSANRAGGAEAFF
TRBJ1-1,TRBV2,-,-,15,TGTGCCAGCAGTGTAGGGAGAACAGGGAGCACTGAAGCTTTCTTT,CASSVGRTGSTEAFF
TRBJ1-4,TRBV14,-,many,16,TGTGCCAGCAGCCAAGCCAAGGGGTCTTATAATGAAAAACTGTTTTTT,CASSQAKGSYNEKLFF
TRBJ1-4,TRBV2,TRBD1,-,14,TGTGCCAGCACCGACAGGGTTACTAATGAAAAACTGTTTTTT,CASTDRVTNEKLFF
TRBJ2-7,TRBV6-5,-,-,14,TGTGCCAGCAGACCTCAGGGGTCTTCCTACGAGCAGTACTTC,CASRPQGSSYEQYF
TRBJ2-5,TRBV18,-,-,14,TGTGCCAGCTCACCGTCCAGTATGGAGGAGACCCAGTACTTC,CASSPSSMEETQYF
TRBJ1-1,TRBV10-1,-,once,14,TGCGCCAGCAGTGATGAGGGCCCCGGCACTGAAGCTTTCTTT,CASSDEGPGTEAFF
TRBJ2-7,TRBV21-1,-,-,17,TGTGCCAGCAGCAAAGCGCGACGACTCCAAATGGCCTACGAGCAGTACTTC,CASSKARRLQMAYEQYF
TRBJ2-5,TRBV9,-,-,13,TGTGCCAGCAGCGTATTCGGGGGTGGGACCCAGTACTTC,CASSVFGGGTQYF
TRBJ2-7,TRBV7-2,TRBD1,-,14,TGTGCCAGCAGCTTTGGGACAGGGACCTACGAGCAGTACTTC,CASSFGTGTYEQYF
TRBJ2-7,TRBV5-1,TRBD1,few,17,TGCGCCAGCAGCTTCGGAGCCCTGGGACAGGGCTCCTACGAGCAGTACTTC,CASSFGALGQGSYEQYF
TRBJ1-4,TRBV30,TRBD1,-,16,TGTGCCACGCGCGAGACAGGGAAGAGGTGGGGAGAAAAACTGTTTTTT,CATRETGKRWGEKLFF
TRBJ1-3,TRBV10-2,-,-,14,TGCGCCAGCAGTGAACAGGGCTACGGAAACACCATATATTTT,CASSEQGYGNTIYF
TRBJ2-3,TRBV11-2,TRBD2,-,16,TGTGCCAGCAGCCGGCGTAGCGGGGGGGTCACAGATACGCAGTATTTT,CASSRRSGGVTDTQYF
TRBJ1-1,TRBV5-1,-,-,13,TGCGCCAGCAGCTTGCAGGGATCCACTGAAGCTTTCTTT,CASSLQGSTEAFF
TRBJ2-2,TRBV5-1,-,-,14,TGCGCCAGCAGCTTGGAATCCGGTTCCGGGGAGCTGTTTTTT,CASSLESGSGELFF
TRBJ2-2,TRBV5-1,-,once,16,TGCGCCAGCAGCTTGGCCACAGTTCTGAACACCGGGGAGCTGTTTTTT,CASSLATVLNTGELFF
TRBJ2-7,TRBV4-1,-,-,13,TGCGCCAGCAGCCAACCGGGGTCCTACGAGCAGTACTTC,CASSQPGSYEQYF
TRBJ2-3,TRBV27,-,-,16,TGTGCCAGCAGTTCATTACAGGATACAGCACACATTACGCAGTATTTT,CASSSLQDTAHITQYF
TRBJ1-2,TRBV6-1,-,-,14,TGTGCCAGCAGTTCTAAGACACCTACCTATGGCTACACCTTC,CASSSKTPTYGYTF
TRBJ2-3,TRBV18,TRBD2,-,15,TGTGCCAGCTCACCCTGGGCGGGAGGGGAAGATACGCAGTATTTT,CASSPWAGGEDTQYF
TRBJ1-1,TRBV7-9,-,once,15,TGTGCCGGCAGCTTACAGTCCGGCGGGAACACTGAAGCTTTCTTT,CAGSLQSGGNTEAFF
TRBJ1-6,TRBV30,TRBD1,once,16,TGTGCCTGGAGTGTACCGGGACAGACGGCTAATTCACCCCTCCACTTT,CAWSVPGQTANSPLHF
TRBJ1-5,TRBV5-5,-,-,15,TGTGCCAGCAGCTTGAGCGGGGACCTGAATCAGCCCCAGCATTTT,CASSLSGDLNQPQHF